One and the same sample provided the 21 T cell receptor beta chains below, sequenced in a study of blood T cell repertoires in COVID-19 (TCRdb year 2020). The method was the immunoSEQ multiplex PCR assay. This immuneACCESS table, as held by TCRdb, lists in-frame sequences with V and J called but not all clones. Of the missing ones, under half trace to an unresolved V gene in checked studies; the others have no known cause. The sample table contains 250,000 to 300,000 clones; only one count was recorded for over 75% of them. The ten largest make up approximately 13% of the sample. Source material: peripheral blood. The receptors shown here come from an older woman with acute or convalescent COVID-19.

The rearrangement joins TRBV15 to TRBJ2-1; D is ambiguous. Germline V gives CDR1 LNHNV, CDR2 YYDKDF (reference sequence). Trimming removed 0 bases at V and 7 bases at J, with 10 bases between. There are 14 residues in the CDR3. The chain's CDR3 is CATSRDQASNEQFF. In DNA, the CDR3 is TGTGCCACCAGCAGAGATCAAGCGAGTAATGAGCAGTTCTTC.

The chain couples TRBV6-4 to TRBJ2-2, with TRBD1 identical over 7 bases. V was pared by 6 bases and J by 7 bases, with 11 bases of the junction left unmatched. In germline, CDR1 is MRHNA, CDR2 SNTAGT. This CDR3 region has 15 residues. The CDR3: CASSPAGTASGELFF. CDR3 DNA sequence: TGTGCCAGCAGCCCCGCCGGGACAGCTAGCGGGGAGCTGTTTTTT.

The V and J genes are TRBV6-6 and TRBJ1-5, with 9 bases that match TRBD1. The CDR3 is 15 amino acids. The V gene end was trimmed by 5 bases and the J gene end by 5 bases; junction bases not matched to a gene: 7. Germline assignment: CDR1 MNHNY and CDR2 SVGAGI (reference sequence). The CDR3 region is CASSPRTGVHQPQHF. In DNA form, the CDR3 reads TGTGCCAGCAGTCCCCGGACAGGGGTTCATCAGCCCCAGCATTTT.

The chain is built from TRBV4-1 and TRBJ1-6; D gene unclear. The CDR3 loop spans 18 amino acids. Per germline, CDR1 MGHRA and CDR2 YSYEKL. Trimming took off 0 bases at V and 0 bases at J, with 12 bases between the two ends. The CDR3 reads CASSQEQPLSSYNSPLHF. CDR3 in DNA: TGCGCCAGCAGCCAAGAACAGCCACTTAGCTCCTATAATTCACCCCTCCACTTT.

This rearrangement joins TRBV28 to TRBJ2-1; no firm D call. V shed 7 bases and J shed 7 bases, with 11 bases lying between them. Germline V gene lookup returns CDR1 MDHEN and CDR2 SYDVKM. There are 12 residues in the CDR3. CDR3 nucleotide sequence: TGTGCCAGCATTTCTAGGTCGAATGAGCAGTTCTTC. It specifies CASISRSNEQFF.

V usage is TRBV5-4 and J usage is TRBJ1-1, with D possibly TRBD1 on 6 matching bases. This CDR3 region has 14 residues. The germline gives CDR1 SGHNT, CDR2 YYREEE (reference sequence). V lost 4 bases and J lost 2, with 12 bases in between. The CDR3 DNA reads TGTGCCAGCAGCCCCGACAGGCCAAACACTGAAGCTTTCTTT. The encoded protein is CASSPDRPNTEAFF.

This chain joins TRBV7-2 and TRBJ2-3; D unresolved. Trimming shortened V by 5 bases and J by 7 bases, and 13 bases separated the two germline ends. The CDR3 runs to 13 residues. Germline V CDR1 and CDR2: SGHTA, FQGNSA. The CDR3 nucleotides are TGTGCCAGCAGCCCAGCGCCGAGAAATACGCAGTATTTT. Residues: CASSPAPRNTQYF.

As to this clone: Other DNA sequences in this specimen translate into the identical CDR3. The V and J genes are TRBV9 and TRBJ2-5; TRBD2 agrees at 14 bases. Trimming took 4 bases from V and 5 from J; bases not matched to a gene: 7. Per germline, CDR1 SGDLS and CDR2 YYNGEE. This CDR3 spans 16 amino acids. CDR3 in DNA: TGTGCCAGCAGCCTTGGACTAGCGGGGGGAAGGGAGACCCAGTACTTC. As protein: CASSLGLAGGRETQYF.

This chain joins TRBV29-1 and TRBJ1-3; 9 bases are shared with TRBD1. With V trimmed by 7 bases and J by 4 bases, 11 bases remained unmatched. In germline, CDR1 is SQVTM, CDR2 ANQGSEA. The CDR3 is made up of 15 amino acids. The CDR3 DNA sequence: TGCAGCGCTGGGACAGGGAAATTTGCCGGAAACACCATATATTTT. Encoded protein: CSAGTGKFAGNTIYF. Drawing the rest from reference TRBV29-1 and TRBJ1-3, the complete variable domain is SAVISQKPSRDICQRGTSLTIQCQVDSQVTMMFWYRQQPGQSLTLIATANQGSEATYESGFVIDKFPISRPNLTFSTLTVSNMSPEDSSIYLCSAGTGKFAGNTIYFGEGSWLTVV.

The chain carries TRBV6-2 or TRBV6-3 and TRBJ2-7; unclear D gene. The CDR3 is 15 amino acids. Germline CDR1 MNHEY, CDR2 SVGEGT. With 2 bases removed from V and 3 bases from J, the gap between germline ends came to 14 bases. For the CDR3, the DNA is TGTGCCAGCAGTTACGTGCCAGGAATAATCTACGAGCAGTACTTC. Translating gives CASSYVPGIIYEQYF.

The chain couples TRBV2 to TRBJ2-5, with 9 nucleotides matching TRBD1. The junction had 6 bases not matched to a gene; V was cut back by 8 bases and J by 2 bases. The CDR3 length is 14 residues. In germline, CDR1 is SNHLY, CDR2 FYNNEI. CDR3 in DNA: TGTGCCAGCCGAAACAGGGGGCCTCAAGAGACCCAGTACTTC. Protein sequence: CASRNRGPQETQYF. Complete variable domain (other parts from reference TRBV2 and TRBJ2-5): EPEVTQTPSHQVTQMGQEVILRCVPISNHLYFYWYRQILGQKVEFLVSFYNNEISEKSEIFDDQFSVERPDGSNFTLKIRSTKLEDSAMYFCASRNRGPQETQYFGPGTRLLVL.

The rearrangement links TRBV7-3 to TRBJ2-1; 14 nucleotides match TRBD2. Germline trimming cut 1 base from V and 3 bases from J; bases unmatched to any gene: 14. CDR1 and CDR2 from the germline V gene are SGHTA and FQGTGA. CDR3 size: 21 residues. CDR3 protein: CASSLNGAAGTSGSLYNEQFF. Here the CDR3 DNA reads TGTGCCAGCAGCTTAAACGGGGCGGCCGGGACTAGCGGGAGTCTCTACAATGAGCAGTTCTTC.

This clone was observed once. The rearrangement joins TRBV5-1 to TRBJ2-3; 7 nucleotides line up with TRBD1. The trim removed 7 bases at V and 1 base at J, leaving 3 bases unmatched. CDR3 length: 13 residues. Germline CDR1 SGHRS, CDR2 YFSETQ. CDR3 loop: CASLGGGTDTQYF. The CDR3 DNA is TGCGCCAGCCTAGGGGGCGGCACAGATACGCAGTATTTT.

This chain uses TRBV5-1 with TRBJ1-1; the match to TRBD1 covers 7 bases. The CDR3 totals 14 residues. Germline V gene data show CDR1 as SGHRS and CDR2 as YFSETQ. Unmatched junction bases numbered 5, after V lost 4 bases and J lost 2 bases. The CDR3 nucleotides read TGCGCCAGCAGCACCGACAGGGTAAACACTGAAGCTTTCTTT. This encodes CASSTDRVNTEAFF.

This chain uses TRBV6-2 or TRBV6-3 with TRBJ2-3; perhaps TRBD2 as D (6 bases). Trimming shortened V by 3 bases and J by 4 bases, and 11 bases separated the two germline ends. This CDR3 has 14 amino acids. Germline V gene lookup returns CDR1 MNHEY and CDR2 SVGEGT. CDR3 in amino acids: CASSYSGRADTQYF. The CDR3 nucleotides are TGTGCCAGCAGTTATAGCGGTCGGGCAGATACGCAGTATTTT.

The V call is TRBV3-1 (or the pseudogene TRBV3-2), the J call TRBJ1-2; 9 bases match TRBD1. Germline CDR1 reads LGHDT; CDR2 reads YNNKEL (reference sequence). The CDR3 consists of 15 residues. J gave up 7 bases and V 5 bases, and 11 bases lay outside the gene matches. CDR3 DNA: TGTGCCAGCAGCGGACAGGACAGGGGTCGGTTTGGCTACACCTTC. Its translation: CASSGQDRGRFGYTF.

This rearrangement joins TRBV3-1 (or the pseudogene TRBV3-2) to TRBJ1-2, with D perhaps matching TRBD1 (6 bases). Germline V gene sequence: CDR1 LGHDT, CDR2 YNNKEL (reference sequence). Trimming shortened V by 3 bases and J by 2 bases, and 13 bases separated the two germline ends. The CDR3 totals 15 residues. The CDR3 nucleotides read TGTGCCAGCAGCCAGGCCAGGACAGAGAACTATGGCTACACCTTC. Translating gives CASSQARTENYGYTF.

The rearrangement links TRBV10-2 to TRBJ2-1; maybe TRBD2 (7 bases). The CDR3 extends over 16 amino acids. V was pared by 2 bases and J by 6 bases, with 17 bases between. The germline V gene has CDR1 WSHSY and CDR2 SAAADI. CDR3 region: CASSEGGGPGPNEQFF. The CDR3 DNA reads as TGCGCCAGCAGTGAGGGGGGGGGCCCGGGCCCCAATGAGCAGTTCTTC.

V is TRBV18 and J is TRBJ1-3; 10 bases map to TRBD1. The germline gives CDR1 KGHSH, CDR2 LQKENI. The CDR3 is made up of 18 amino acids. The V segment lost 3 bases and the J segment 2 bases; nucleotides outside the gene matches: 10. Written as DNA, the CDR3 is TGTGCCAGCTCACCCCTTCCCCAGGACAGGGGGACTGGAAACACCATATATTTT. It is translated as CASSPLPQDRGTGNTIYF.

CDR3 in amino acids: CASSGPPSSTDTQYF. CDR3 DNA sequence: TGTGCCAGCAGTGGGCCCCCCTCCAGCACAGATACGCAGTATTTT. The chain uses TRBV2 and TRBJ2-3, with D unclear. V lost 4 bases to trimming and J lost 0 bases, with 11 bases between them. Germline V CDR1 and CDR2: SNHLY, FYNNEI. CDR3 size: 15 residues.

The chain has TRBV18 and TRBJ1-6; 11 bases align to TRBD1. The germline V gene encodes CDR1 KGHSH and CDR2 LQKENI. V shed 2 bases, J shed 9 bases, and the junction held 9 bases outside the gene matches. The CDR3 is 17 amino acids. The CDR3 sequence: CASSPTPGQGAGSPLHF. The DNA for the CDR3 is TGTGCCAGCTCACCAACTCCCGGACAGGGGGCGGGTTCACCCCTCCACTTT.